Listed below are T cell receptor beta chains from one sample, sequenced in a study of T cell clones after liver transplantation. Sequenced by immunoSEQ multiplex PCR; TCRdb stores in-frame clones only, minus some. The sample has around 110,000 clones, 90% seen once. Here the sequenced sample was CD4+ T cells from blood, taken 12 months after liver transplant. The receptors stem from a human patient who received a liver transplant. Some of the T cells may derive from the graft donor. Both conserved end residues are part of each CDR3. The D gene is left open where the match is weak. Some rows have no size entry. The others give once, few or many, or a class for an expanded clone.

>NA|NA|TRBV30|TRBJ1-3
CAWSTSGNTIYF
TGTGCCTGGAGTACGTCTGGAAACACCATATATTTT
>few|NA|TRBV5-1|TRBJ1-1
CASSLEMNTEAFF
TGCGCCAGCAGCTTGGAGATGAACACTGAAGCTTTCTTT
>NA|NA|TRBV18|TRBJ1-2
CASSPGQSYGYTF
TGTGCCAGCTCACCAGGACAAAGCTATGGCTACACCTTC
>NA|NA|TRBV11-2|TRBJ2-7
CASSPISFRDGPYEQYF
TGTGCCAGCAGCCCGATTTCATTCCGGGACGGCCCCTACGAGCAGTACTTC
>NA|TRBD1|TRBV6-1|TRBJ2-4
CASSEAWAGQGENIQYF
TGTGCCAGCAGTGAAGCGTGGGCGGGACAGGGCGAAAACATTCAGTACTTC
>NA|TRBD1|TRBV9|TRBJ1-3
CASSPGQSSGNTIYF
TGTGCCAGCAGCCCGGGACAGTCCTCTGGAAACACCATATATTTT
>NA|NA|TRBV6-6|TRBJ2-7
CASSYSTATYEQYF
TGTGCCAGCAGTTACTCGACGGCAACCTACGAGCAGTACTTC
>once|TRBD1|TRBV29-1|TRBJ2-7
CSARTGVSNEQYF
TGCAGCGCTAGAACAGGGGTCTCCAACGAGCAGTACTTC
>NA|TRBD1|TRBV19|TRBJ1-4
CASQGDRSSMGEKLFF
TGTGCCAGTCAGGGGGACAGGTCATCCATGGGGGAAAAACTGTTTTTT
>NA|TRBD1|TRBV7-2|TRBJ1-4
CASSTQGAGNEKLFF
TGTGCCAGCAGCACGCAGGGGGCTGGTAATGAAAAACTGTTTTTT
>NA|NA|TRBV4-1|TRBJ1-2
CASSQRYGYTF
TGCGCCAGCAGCCAACGGTATGGCTACACCTTC
>NA|NA|TRBV11-2|TRBJ2-3
CASSLMGASDTQYF
TGTGCCAGCAGCTTAATGGGCGCGTCAGATACGCAGTATTTT
>NA|NA|TRBV28|TRBJ1-5
CASSSQGQPQHF
TGTGCCAGCAGTTCCCAGGGTCAGCCCCAGCATTTT
>NA|TRBD1|TRBV7-8|TRBJ1-5
CASSGGQTHQPQHF
TGTGCCAGCAGCGGGGGACAGACACATCAGCCCCAGCATTTT
>NA|NA|TRBV10-1|TRBJ1-3
CASSEWELGLGDSGNTIYF
TGCGCCAGCAGTGAGTGGGAGTTAGGGTTGGGGGACTCTGGAAACACCATATATTTT
>NA|TRBD1|TRBV10-3|TRBJ2-7
CAIPKTGGSIYEQYF
TGTGCCATCCCCAAGACAGGGGGCAGCATCTACGAGCAGTACTTC
>NA|NA|TRBV6-5|TRBJ1-3
CASSHLDTIYF
TGTGCCAGCAGTCATCTCGACACCATATATTTT
>NA|NA|TRBV18|TRBJ2-7
CASSPRFGSLSSYEQYF
TGTGCCAGCTCACCTCGTTTCGGTTCTCTTAGCTCCTACGAGCAGTACTTC
>NA|TRBD1|TRBV11-3|TRBJ2-2
CASSLGGTGFTGELFF
TGTGCCAGCAGCTTAGGTGGGACAGGGTTCACCGGGGAGCTGTTTTTT
>NA|NA|TRBV9|TRBJ1-3
CASSLGTPGNTIYF
TGTGCCAGCAGCCTAGGGACTCCTGGAAACACCATATATTTT
>once|NA|TRBV28|TRBJ1-1
CASSLLGREATEAFF
TGTGCCAGCAGTTTATTGGGCAGGGAGGCCACTGAAGCTTTCTTT
>NA|NA|TRBV19|TRBJ2-3
CASVGQYF
TGTGCCAGTGTGGGGCAGTATTTT
>NA|NA|TRBV30|TRBJ2-2
CAWSAGHGTSRLF
TGTGCCTGGAGTGCCGGACATGGGACGAGTCGGCTTTTT
>NA|TRBD1|TRBV19|TRBJ2-3
CASGGTGSDTQYF
TGTGCCAGTGGGGGGACAGGGTCAGATACGCAGTATTTT
>NA|NA|TRBV7-9|TRBJ1-4
CASSLTNEKLFF
TGTGCCAGCAGCTTAACTAATGAAAAACTGTTTTTT
>few|TRBD1|TRBV6-5|TRBJ2-5
CASSSPRGSEETQYF
TGTGCCAGCAGCTCTCCCAGGGGGAGTGAAGAGACCCAGTACTTC
>NA|NA|TRBV11-2|TRBJ1-5
CASSLEFELCNQPQHF
TGTGCCAGCAGCTTAGAATTTGAACTTTGCAATCAGCCCCAGCATTTT
>NA|NA|TRBV28|TRBJ1-5
CASKAGIDQPQHF
TGTGCCAGCAAGGCAGGAATAGATCAGCCCCAGCATTTT
>NA|NA|TRBV7-8|TRBJ1-1
CASSLLQGQTGRTEAFF
TGTGCCAGCAGCCTACTTCAAGGACAGACGGGGAGAACTGAAGCTTTCTTT
>NA|NA|TRBV2|TRBJ2-7
CASDFGTPYEQYF
TGTGCCAGTGACTTCGGGACACCCTACGAGCAGTACTTC
>NA|NA|TRBV5-1|TRBJ2-1
CASSLGGANNEQFF
TGCGCCAGCAGCTTGGGCGGAGCAAACAATGAGCAGTTCTTC
>NA|TRBD2|TRBV11-2|TRBJ2-7
CASSFSGAPYEQYF
TGTGCCAGCAGCTTCAGCGGGGCCCCCTACGAGCAGTACTTC
>NA|NA|TRBV6-6|TRBJ2-5
CASSYEGETQYF
TGTGCCAGCAGTTACGAGGGGGAGACCCAGTACTTC
>NA|NA|TRBV7-6|TRBJ2-7
CASSVGLGSYEQYF
TGTGCCAGCAGCGTTGGCTTAGGGTCCTACGAGCAGTACTTC
>NA|NA|TRBV2|TRBJ1-4
CASSEGATGLNEKLFF
TGTGCCAGCAGTGAAGGAGCGACAGGCTTAAATGAAAAACTGTTTTTT
>NA|NA|TRBV7-3|TRBJ2-3
CASSYSTDTQYF
TGTGCCAGCAGCTACAGCACAGATACGCAGTATTTT
>NA|NA|TRBV21-1|TRBJ2-7
CASSETGTKADEQYF
TGTGCCAGCAGCGAAACCGGGACAAAGGCGGACGAGCAGTACTTC
>NA|NA|TRBV7-8|TRBJ2-2
CASSLAAGNTGELFF
TGTGCCAGCAGCTTAGCGGCCGGGAACACCGGGGAGCTGTTTTTT
>NA|TRBD1|TRBV7-2|TRBJ1-1
CASSLVGQGSEAFF
TGTGCCAGCAGCTTAGTGGGACAGGGGTCTGAAGCTTTCTTT
>NA|NA|TRBV9|TRBJ2-3
CASSEGGTDTQYF
TGTGCCAGCAGCGAGGGGGGGACAGATACGCAGTATTTT
>NA|NA|TRBV29-1|TRBJ1-5
CSVGKGADQPQHF
TGCAGCGTTGGTAAGGGCGCCGATCAGCCCCAGCATTTT
>NA|TRBD1|TRBV5-6|TRBJ2-6
CASRTGVSGANVLTF
TGTGCCAGCAGGACAGGGGTCTCTGGGGCCAACGTCCTGACTTTC
>NA|TRBD2|TRBV27|TRBJ2-7
CASSTRPGTSGTVYEQYF
TGTGCCAGCAGTACCAGACCCGGGACTAGCGGGACCGTCTACGAGCAGTACTTC
>NA|TRBD2|TRBV11-3|TRBJ2-3
CASSYNRLAGSDTQYF
TGTGCCAGCAGCTATAATAGACTAGCGGGATCGGATACGCAGTATTTT
>NA|NA|TRBV11-3|TRBJ2-1
CASSLHNEQFF
TGTGCCAGCAGCTTACACAATGAGCAGTTCTTC
>once|TRBD1|TRBV18|TRBJ1-1
CASSPGQGIAEAFF
TGTGCCAGCTCACCGGGACAGGGAATCGCTGAAGCTTTCTTT
>NA|TRBD1|TRBV7-2|TRBJ2-7
CASSLYRGPGYEQYF
TGTGCCAGCAGCCTGTACAGGGGGCCGGGCTACGAGCAGTACTTC
>NA|NA|TRBV11-1|TRBJ2-3
CASSLARLDTQYF
TGTGCCAGCAGCTTAGCGCGTCTAGATACGCAGTATTTT
>NA|NA|TRBV10-1|TRBJ2-5
CASKTGTVQETQYF
TGCGCCAGCAAGACGGGGACGGTACAAGAGACCCAGTACTTC
>NA|NA|TRBV6-6|TRBJ1-6
CASSYTRVNSPLHF
TGTGCCAGCAGTTACACACGGGTTAATTCACCCCTCCACTTT
>NA|NA|TRBV5-6|TRBJ2-3
CASSLASGGMTQYF
TGTGCCAGCAGCTTAGCGAGTGGTGGTATGACACAGTATTTT
>NA|TRBD1|TRBV7-3|TRBJ1-1
CASSSSGQLNTEAFF
TGTGCCAGCAGCTCTTCGGGACAGTTGAACACTGAAGCTTTCTTT
>NA|NA|TRBV6-5|TRBJ2-7
CASSANRNSYEQYF
TGTGCCAGCAGTGCAAACAGGAACTCCTACGAGCAGTACTTC